Below are 31 T cell receptor beta chains sequenced from a single sample in a study of OX40 agonist ivuxolimab in advanced cancers. The repertoire was sequenced with immunoSEQ multiplex PCR; TCRdb's copy has only in-frame clones and lacks some. The sample holds roughly 23,000 clones, over 75% seen once. This specimen consisted of CD4+ or CD8+ T cells sorted from blood, obtained in a trial of the OX40 agonist ivuxolimab. The receptors here all came from an adult with an advanced solid tumor such as melanoma, head and neck, liver or kidney cancer.

This chain links TRBV7-2 with TRBJ2-7; no clear D gene. The CDR3 has 12 amino acids. Germline CDR1 reads SGHTA; CDR2 reads FQGNSA. Trimming cost V 1 base and J 7 bases, with 8 bases left between them. DNA of the CDR3: TGTGCCAGCAGCTTAGTTCGGTGGGAGCAGTACTTC. Translated: CASSLVRWEQYF.

CDR3 DNA: TGCAGCGCGAGATTCCGGGACAGGGAGTACGAGCAGTACTTC. Amino acids: CSARFRDREYEQYF. This chain uses TRBV29-1 with TRBJ2-7; 9 nucleotides agree with TRBD1. This CDR3 spans 14 amino acids. Germline lookup yields CDR1 SQVTM and CDR2 ANQGSEA. After removal of 7 bases from V and 4 bases from J, the junction contained 11 bases not matched to a gene.

This clone was recorded only once. V usage is TRBV27 and J usage is TRBJ2-7, with D perhaps TRBD1 (6 bases). CDR1 MNHEY and CDR2 SMNVEV come from the germline V gene (reference sequence). V was shortened by 5 bases and J by 3 bases, with 14 bases between the two germline ends. The CDR3 is 14 amino acids. The CDR3 DNA is TGTGCCAGCAGTCTCAGAGGGGGTCACTACGAGCAGTACTTC. Amino acids: CASSLRGGHYEQYF.

V usage is TRBV6-5 and J usage is TRBJ2-1; 10 nucleotides agree with TRBD1. V dropped 8 bases and J dropped 3; count of bases not matched to a gene: 4. The CDR3 runs to 14 residues. Germline V CDR1 and CDR2: MNHEY, SVGAGI. Here the CDR3 DNA reads TGTGCCAGCGGCGGGACAGGGGTCTACAATGAGCAGTTCTTC. Its protein product is CASGGTGVYNEQFF.

A remark on this clone: The junction does not match germline at one end; this may be a read error. Other DNA sequences of this sample code for an identical CDR3. The genes are TRBV7-9 and TRBJ1-4, with D perhaps TRBD1 (6 bases). CDR1 is SEHNR, CDR2 FQNEAQ, per germline (reference sequence). This CDR3 contains 18 residues. CDR3 bases: TGTGCCAGCAGCTTAGCGTGGGGGCAGTCCCCAACTAATGAAAAACTGTTTTTC. Its translation: CASSLAWGQSPTNEKLFF.

The chain combines TRBV12-5 with TRBJ2-5; D not certain. CDR3 length: 16 residues. The V gene's germline CDR1 is LGHNT and CDR2 FRNRAP. The V and J ends lost 2 bases and 1 base respectively, with 14 bases between them. CDR3 nucleotide sequence: TGTGCTAGTGGTTTGACCCCCCGGCCGCCCCAAGAGACCCAGTACTTC. Residues: CASGLTPRPPQETQYF.

The rearrangement uses TRBV7-8 and TRBJ2-4; 11 positions match TRBD1. The V and J ends lost 8 bases and 0 bases, in that order; junction bases with no gene match: 6. Looked up from germline, CDR1 is SGHVS and CDR2 is FQNEAQ. The CDR3 contains 16 residues. CDR3 nucleotides: TGTGCCAGCGGACAGGGGGCGGGGAGAGCCAAAAACATTCAGTACTTC. Protein product: CASGQGAGRAKNIQYF.

V is TRBV11-2 and J is TRBJ2-7; 10 nucleotides align to TRBD1. V lost 3 bases, J lost 4 bases, and 3 bases stayed unmatched. Germline CDR1 is SGHAT and CDR2 is FQNNGV. CDR3 length equals 14 residues. DNA for the CDR3: TGTGCCAGCAGCTTTGGGACAGGGGCTTACGAGCAGTACTTC. Its translation is CASSFGTGAYEQYF.

This sequence joins TRBV9 and TRBJ2-5; D is perhaps TRBD1 or TRBD2 (5 bases each). Germline CDR1 SGDLS, CDR2 YYNGEE. The CDR3 sequence is 15 residues long. Trimming shortened V by 6 bases and J by 1 base, and 16 bases separated the two germline ends. The CDR3 DNA follows: TGTGCCAGCACCACCGGGGCAGCCACCCAAGAGACCCAGTACTTC. Its translation is CASTTGAATQETQYF. The full variable domain, its missing parts supplied by reference TRBV9 and TRBJ2-5, is DSGVTQTPKHLITATGQRVTLRCSPRSGDLSVYWYQQSLDQGLQFLIQYYNGEERAKGNILERFSAQQFPDLHSELNLSSLELGDSALYFCASTTGAATQETQYFGPGTRLLVL.

The V and J genes are TRBV14 and TRBJ2-7; no clear D. Deletions cut 1 base from V and 0 bases from J, with 4 bases between. This CDR3 has 13 amino acids. CDR1 and CDR2 (germline): SGHDN, FVKESK. CDR3 residues: CASSQGSSYEQYF. The CDR3 nucleotides read TGTGCCAGCAGCCAAGGGAGCTCCTACGAGCAGTACTTC. The full variable domain, in which reference TRBV14 and TRBJ2-7 provide the parts outside the CDR3, is EAGVTQFPSHSVIEKGQTVTLRCDPISGHDNLYWYRRVMGKEIKFLLHFVKESKQDESGMPNNRFLAERTGGTYSTLKVQPAELEDSGVYFCASSQGSSYEQYFGPGTRLTVT.

This clone was seen just once. The chain recombines TRBV5-3 with TRBJ2-2; 14 positions match TRBD2. TRBV5-3 is classed as an ORF, of uncertain function. CDR3 length: 17 amino acids. The junction had 9 bases not matched to a gene; V was cut back by 4 bases and J by 7 bases. The CDR3 DNA reads as TGTGCCAGAAGCCCGGAGACTAGCGGGAGGGCCGTCGGGGAGCTGTTTTTT. Encoded protein: CARSPETSGRAVGELFF.

This sequence joins TRBV10-1 and TRBJ2-3; D gene uncertain. V lost 6 bases and J lost 6, with 4 bases in between. Germline V gene data show CDR1 as WNHNN and CDR2 as SYGVQD (reference sequence). The CDR3 is 10 residues long. The CDR3 loop is CASRTDTQYF. The DNA for the CDR3 is TGCGCCAGCAGAACTGATACGCAGTATTTT.

This rearrangement joins TRBV25-1 to TRBJ2-1, with 10 bases lining up with TRBD2. This CDR3 is built from 15 residues. The germline gives CDR1 MGHDK, CDR2 SYGVNS. Trimming at V came to 6 bases and at J to 9 bases, leaving 11 bases not matched to a gene. DNA of the CDR3: TGTGCCAGCAGCCCCGGGACTAGCGCCCTTCGTGAGCAGTTCTTC. This gives the protein CASSPGTSALREQFF.

The chain combines TRBV6-5 with TRBJ2-2, with unresolved D. Germline V gene lookup returns CDR1 MNHEY and CDR2 SVGAGI. There are 14 residues in the CDR3. The V and J ends lost 2 bases and 4 bases respectively, with 8 bases between them. The CDR3 nucleotides are TGTGCCAGCAGTTACGGTGTCGCCACCGGGGAGCTGTTTTTT. The encoded protein is CASSYGVATGELFF.

The chain is built from TRBV9 and TRBJ2-7, with 7 bases lining up with TRBD1. The CDR3 extends over 15 amino acids. J was trimmed by 1 base and V by 1 base; bases with no gene match: 5. Germline CDR1 SGDLS, CDR2 YYNGEE. This chain's CDR3 is CASSVSTGDSYEQYF. The CDR3 DNA follows: TGTGCCAGCAGCGTAAGTACAGGGGATTCCTACGAGCAGTACTTC. The entire variable domain, with the rest obtained from reference TRBV9 and TRBJ2-7, is as follows: DSGVTQTPKHLITATGQRVTLRCSPRSGDLSVYWYQQSLDQGLQFLIQYYNGEERAKGNILERFSAQQFPDLHSELNLSSLELGDSALYFCASSVSTGDSYEQYFGPGTRLTVT.

The chain carries TRBV7-9 and TRBJ2-5, with 7 bases that match TRBD2. The DNA matches TRBJ2-7 better at its end, which makes the J call doubtful. From germline, CDR1 is SEHNR and CDR2 FQNEAQ (reference sequence). This CDR3 comprises 15 residues. CDR3 nucleotides: TGTGCCAGCAGCTTAGCGATGGGGACTACCTACGAGCAGTACTTC. Encoded protein: CASSLAMGTTYEQYF.

The V gene is TRBV5-1, the J gene TRBJ1-6, with 8 positions matching TRBD1. The J segment lost 3 bases and the V segment lost 2 bases, leaving 13 bases of the junction unmatched. Per germline, CDR1 SGHRS and CDR2 YFSETQ. This CDR3 has 19 residues. CDR3 sequence reads: CASSLAPPGQDYYNSPLHF. CDR3 bases: TGCGCCAGCAGCTTAGCCCCTCCGGGACAGGACTACTATAATTCACCCCTCCACTTT.

The chain couples TRBV7-9 to TRBJ2-5; D remains unclear. V shed 6 bases and J shed 2 bases, with 16 bases lying between them. The CDR3 loop spans 15 amino acids. Looked up from germline, CDR1 is SEHNR and CDR2 is FQNEAQ (reference sequence). DNA for the CDR3: TGTGCCAGCAGTCTAGGTGTTGGGTATCAAGAGACCCAGTACTTC. Translated: CASSLGVGYQETQYF.

The rearrangement joins TRBV4-2 to TRBJ2-7, with TRBD2 matching 8 bases. The CDR3 totals 17 residues. V shed 0 bases and J 2 bases; nucleotides not matched to a gene: 9. The germline V gene has CDR1 LGHNA and CDR2 YNFKEQ. In DNA form, the CDR3 reads TGTGCCAGCAGCCAAGATTCCCCACTAGCGGTAGCCTACGAGCAGTACTTC. Translation gives CASSQDSPLAVAYEQYF.

This clone was observed a handful of times. The gene calls are TRBV7-9 and TRBJ1-2; D not certain. The V and J ends lost 1 base and 2 bases respectively, with 11 bases between them. The CDR3 has 15 residues. CDR1 and CDR2 from the germline V gene are SEHNR and FQNEAQ (reference sequence). The DNA of the CDR3 is TGTGCCAGCAGCTTAGAGGCCGCAAGGAACTATGGCTACACCTTC. Its translation is CASSLEAARNYGYTF. Combining the CDR3 with reference TRBV7-9 and TRBJ1-2 gives the whole variable domain DTGVSQNPRHKITKRGQNVTFRCDPISEHNRLYWYRQTLGQGPEFLTYFQNEAQLEKSRLLSDRFSAERPKGSFSTLEIQRTEQGDSAMYLCASSLEAARNYGYTFGSGTRLTVV.

This clone was seen just once. This chain links TRBV10-2 with TRBJ2-5; maybe TRBD2 (6 bases). Germline values: CDR1 WSHSY, CDR2 SAAADI. This CDR3 has 16 amino acids. Trimming took 1 base from V and 2 from J, leaving 14 bases between them. CDR3 residues: CASSEFGGGWQETQYF. The CDR3 coding sequence is TGCGCCAGCAGTGAGTTTGGGGGAGGCTGGCAAGAGACCCAGTACTTC.

The chain couples TRBV5-1 to TRBJ2-3; 8 bases are a match to TRBD1. With V trimmed by 4 bases and J by 0 bases, 4 bases remained unmatched. The CDR3 is 15 amino acids. Germline V gene data show CDR1 as SGHRS and CDR2 as YFSETQ. This CDR3 reads CASSPRQGSTDTQYF. The CDR3 DNA sequence: TGCGCCAGCAGCCCACGACAGGGGAGCACAGATACGCAGTATTTT.

The chain has TRBV4-1 and TRBJ2-7; D remains ambiguous. There are 15 residues in the CDR3. The V end lost 3 bases, the J end lost 4 bases, and 16 bases lay between the germline ends. The germline V gene encodes CDR1 MGHRA and CDR2 YSYEKL. This CDR3 is CASSHLMGSPYEQYF. The CDR3 DNA follows: TGCGCCAGCAGCCATCTGATGGGGTCCCCTTACGAGCAGTACTTC.

This clone was picked up one time. J is TRBJ2-5 and V is TRBV29-1; D might be TRBD1 (5 bases). V was cut by 7 bases and J by 5 bases, with 17 bases left in between. The CDR3 runs to 13 residues. Germline V gene sequence: CDR1 SQVTM, CDR2 ANQGSEA. The CDR3 bases are TGCAGCGGTCGACAGATAGGATTGGAGACCCAGTACTTC. This translates into CSGRQIGLETQYF.

This clone was seen once. The CDR3 DNA follows: TGCAGCGTTGAGGCCGGGACTACCATGGTATATGAGCAGTTCTTC. Translated: CSVEAGTTMVYEQFF. V gene TRBV29-1 combines with J gene TRBJ2-1, with 7 nucleotides matching TRBD2. CDR1 is SQVTM and CDR2 is ANQGSEA in the germline V gene. V shed 3 bases and J 8 bases; nucleotides not matched to a gene: 13. The length of the CDR3 is 15 residues.

This chain links TRBV5-5 with TRBJ1-1; no definite D call. Germline loops: CDR1 SGHKS, CDR2 YYEKEE (reference sequence). This CDR3 has 12 residues. Between the trimmed V and J ends, which lost 1 base and 4 bases, there was a span of 5 bases. The CDR3 loop reads CASSLSLTEAFF. The CDR3 coding sequence is TGTGCCAGCAGCTTGTCGCTCACTGAAGCTTTCTTT.

The chain recombines TRBV11-2 with TRBJ2-7; 7 bases map to TRBD1. The germline V gene encodes CDR1 SGHAT and CDR2 FQNNGV. The junction had 3 bases not matched to a gene; V was cut back by 2 bases and J by 2 bases. The CDR3 is made up of 14 amino acids. CDR3 in amino acids: CASSLYQGAYEQYF. The CDR3 DNA sequence: TGTGCCAGCAGCTTATATCAGGGGGCCTACGAGCAGTACTTC.

This clone showed up just once. The chain has TRBV14 and TRBJ1-2; 10 nucleotides agree with TRBD1. CDR1 is SGHDN, CDR2 FVKESK, per germline. The CDR3 runs to 19 residues. J lost 6 bases, V lost 3 bases, and 19 bases had no gene match. The CDR3 spells CASSHYDILGTGDENGYTF. As DNA, the CDR3 is TGTGCCAGCAGCCATTATGACATTCTTGGGACAGGGGACGAGAATGGCTACACCTTC.

This clone was found a few times. V usage is TRBV27 and J usage is TRBJ2-7; D is uncertain. V shed 8 bases and J shed 4 bases, with 3 bases lying between them. Germline lookup yields CDR1 MNHEY and CDR2 SMNVEV (reference sequence). This CDR3 comprises 9 residues. The CDR3, as DNA: TGTGCCAGCGGTTACGAGCAGTACTTC. This sequence encodes CASGYEQYF.

The chain employs TRBV6-1 and TRBJ2-7, with D possibly being TRBD1 (6 bases). Germline CDR1 is MNHNS and CDR2 is SASEGT. This CDR3 has 16 residues. The V and J ends lost 4 bases and 1 base respectively, with 17 bases between them. The CDR3 loop is CASSVRGRGTSYEQYF. The CDR3 DNA reads TGTGCCAGCAGTGTCAGAGGCAGGGGAACGTCCTACGAGCAGTACTTC.

This clone was counted only a few times. The rearrangement links TRBV18 to TRBJ2-3, with TRBD1 identical over 7 bases. Per the germline V gene, CDR1 is KGHSH and CDR2 is LQKENI. The V segment lost 4 bases and the J segment 5 bases; nucleotides outside the gene matches: 12. The CDR3 runs to 16 residues. This CDR3 is CASSHQDRVDKDTQYF. The CDR3 DNA reads as TGTGCCAGCTCACACCAAGACAGGGTAGACAAAGATACGCAGTATTTT.